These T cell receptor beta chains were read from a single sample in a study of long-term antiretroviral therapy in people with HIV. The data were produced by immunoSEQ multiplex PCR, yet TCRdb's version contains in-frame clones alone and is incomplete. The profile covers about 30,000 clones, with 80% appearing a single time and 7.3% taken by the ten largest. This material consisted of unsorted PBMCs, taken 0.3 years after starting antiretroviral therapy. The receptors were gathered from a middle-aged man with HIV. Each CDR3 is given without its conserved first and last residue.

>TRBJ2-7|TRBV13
ASSLFRTSYEQY
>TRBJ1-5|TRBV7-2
ASSENNQPQH
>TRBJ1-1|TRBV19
ASSTYRGPLNTEAF
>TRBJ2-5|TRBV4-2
ASSQDGAGSQETQY
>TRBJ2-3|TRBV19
ASRGTNWGGDTQY
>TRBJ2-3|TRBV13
ASSRGPSTDTQY
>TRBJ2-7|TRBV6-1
ASSVGAYEQY
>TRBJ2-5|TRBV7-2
ASSSSTSGGQETQY
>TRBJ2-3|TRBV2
ASSTSGRGTQY
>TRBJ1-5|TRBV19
ASSIWGNSRQPQH
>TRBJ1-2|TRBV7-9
ASSLGTGVDYGYT
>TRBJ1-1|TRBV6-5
ASSYSAGTGVAF
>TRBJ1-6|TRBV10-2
ASRDPSVGSPLH
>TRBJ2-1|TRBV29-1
SVENPRGSSYNEQF
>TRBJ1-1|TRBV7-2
ASSFQGASTEAF
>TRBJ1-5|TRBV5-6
ASSLWQGLKRAQH
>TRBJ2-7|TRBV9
ASSVAGRENEQY
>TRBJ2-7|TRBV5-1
ASSADLRGQY
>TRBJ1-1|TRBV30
AWSSQGYTEAF
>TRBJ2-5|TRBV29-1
SVVGDRAETQY
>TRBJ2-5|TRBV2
ASSVDSGETQY
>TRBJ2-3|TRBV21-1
ASSPVGGGPPDTQY
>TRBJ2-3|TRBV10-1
ASSELRQGITDTQY
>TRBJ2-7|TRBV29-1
SVDGETDYEQY
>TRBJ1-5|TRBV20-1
SARDNQPQH
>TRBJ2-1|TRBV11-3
ASSKGTGYNEQF
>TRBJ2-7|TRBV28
ASRRPRTGHYEQY
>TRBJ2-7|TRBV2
ASSGSDREQY
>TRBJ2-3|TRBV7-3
ASSARGQGNTDTQY
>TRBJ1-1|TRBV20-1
SARRAYEAF
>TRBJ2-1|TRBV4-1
ASSQGRTSGSDEQF
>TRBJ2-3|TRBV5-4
ASSSTDRVGDTQY
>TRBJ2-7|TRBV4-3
ASSQDGSGFYEQY
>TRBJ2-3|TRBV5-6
ASSIRDGRGDTQY
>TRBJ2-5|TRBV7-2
ASSLSLGETQY
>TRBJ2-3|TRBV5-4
ASSFGVAGTDTQY
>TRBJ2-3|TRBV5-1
ASSLWSAPGTDTQY